The clone carrying this T cell receptor (beta chain) was detected once. Time point meaning: peripheral blood 6 weeks after treatment start. CDR1 is SGHTA, CDR2 FQGNSA, per germline. J lost 9 bases, V lost 5 bases, and 9 bases had no gene match. The CDR3 is 15 residues long. These data are taken from a study of PD-L1 blockade in urothelial cancer. The table came from immunoSEQ multiplex PCR; TCRdb's copy has only in-frame clones and leaves some out. The data show under 60,000 clones, 70% to 90% seen once. Sample: PBMCs, taken around atezolizumab (anti-PD-L1) treatment. This chain links TRBV7-2 with TRBJ2-1; TRBD2 matches 11 bases. The receptor was derived from a man aged 55-75 years with urothelial cancer. CDR3 in amino acids: CASSPPGTSGGEQFF. The CDR3, as DNA: TGTGCCAGCAGCCCACCCGGGACTAGCGGCGGTGAGCAGTTCTTC.